The 2 T cell receptor beta chains presented below share a single source sample, sequenced in a study of OX40 agonist ivuxolimab in advanced cancers. Library construction relied on the immunoSEQ multiplex PCR assay. Not all clones reach the TCRdb copy of this immuneACCESS table, which keeps in-frame sequences only. Checked studies attribute under half of the gap to unresolved V genes and leave the rest unexplained. The sample contains about 90,000 clones, approximately 90% of them found a single time. 0.33% of the sample goes to the ten largest clones. This sample comprised CD4+ or CD8+ T cells sorted from blood, obtained in a trial of the OX40 agonist ivuxolimab. These receptors all come from an adult with an advanced solid tumor such as melanoma, head and neck, liver or kidney cancer.

The rearrangement links TRBV5-4 to TRBJ2-5, with D perhaps TRBD1 or TRBD2 (6 bases each). The CDR3 loop spans 13 amino acids. The ends were cut back, 4 bases at V and 5 bases at J, with 12 bases in the middle. Germline CDR1 and CDR2: SGHNT and YYREEE (reference sequence). For the CDR3, the DNA is TGTGCCAGCAGCCAACAGGGAGGCGAGACCCAGTACTTC. This gives the protein CASSQQGGETQYF.

The chain couples TRBV18 to TRBJ2-7; weak D call: TRBD1 (6 bases). The germline gives CDR1 KGHSH, CDR2 LQKENI. The CDR3 has 13 residues. Trimming took 5 bases from V and 2 from J, leaving 10 bases between them. The CDR3 DNA reads TGTGCCAGCTCAGGGGACAATCCCTACGAGCAGTACTTC. Protein: CASSGDNPYEQYF.